There are a few counts of the clone carrying this T cell receptor beta chain. Its antigen is as yet unknown. These data belong to a study of CD8 T cells in ankylosing spondylitis. Study-wide results and limits: Eight or nine highly homologous variants made up a TCR beta motif that seemed to typify ankylosing spondylitis blood. Clones linked to disease, bearing a CD8+ phenotype, were relatively rare in peripheral blood.

5'-RACE, quantitative and with molecular barcodes, yielded the TCR beta libraries. TCRdb re-called the 5' RACE reads with MiXCR, one entry per CDR3 protein. The sample holds under 850,000 distinct CDR3 sequences, around 20% seen once. This clonotype originated in a male donor with ankylosing spondylitis. The sample was blood, either unsorted or a sorted T cell fraction (not recorded which).

As DNA, the CDR3 is TGTGCCAGCAGCTTATCCGGGGGGTTCTACAATGAGCAGTTCTTC. Protein product: CASSLSGGFYNEQFF. The chain employs TRBV7-9 and TRBJ2-1, with 7 bases that match TRBD2. V dropped 2 bases and J dropped 3; count of bases not matched to a gene: 4. Germline-derived CDR1 and CDR2 are SEHNR and FQNEAQ (reference sequence). CDR3 length: 15 residues.